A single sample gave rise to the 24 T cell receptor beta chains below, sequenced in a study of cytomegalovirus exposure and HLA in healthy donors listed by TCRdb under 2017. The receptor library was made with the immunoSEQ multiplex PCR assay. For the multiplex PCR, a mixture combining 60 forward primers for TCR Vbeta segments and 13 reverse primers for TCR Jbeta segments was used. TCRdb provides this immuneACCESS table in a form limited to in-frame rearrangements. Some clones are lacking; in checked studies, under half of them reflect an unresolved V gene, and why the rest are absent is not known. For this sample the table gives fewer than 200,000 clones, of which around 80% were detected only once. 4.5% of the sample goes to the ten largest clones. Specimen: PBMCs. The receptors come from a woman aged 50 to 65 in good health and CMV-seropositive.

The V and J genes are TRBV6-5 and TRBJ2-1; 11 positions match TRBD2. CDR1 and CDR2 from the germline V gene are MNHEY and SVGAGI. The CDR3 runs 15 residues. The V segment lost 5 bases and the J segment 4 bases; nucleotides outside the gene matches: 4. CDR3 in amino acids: CASSTTSGAYNEQFF. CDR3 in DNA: TGTGCCAGCAGTACGACTAGCGGGGCGTACAATGAGCAGTTCTTC.

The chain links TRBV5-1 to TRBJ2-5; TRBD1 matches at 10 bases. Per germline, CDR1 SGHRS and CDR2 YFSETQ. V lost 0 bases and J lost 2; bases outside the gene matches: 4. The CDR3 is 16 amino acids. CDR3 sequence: CASSLGTGGSQETQYF. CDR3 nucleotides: TGCGCCAGCAGCTTGGGGACAGGGGGGTCTCAAGAGACCCAGTACTTC.

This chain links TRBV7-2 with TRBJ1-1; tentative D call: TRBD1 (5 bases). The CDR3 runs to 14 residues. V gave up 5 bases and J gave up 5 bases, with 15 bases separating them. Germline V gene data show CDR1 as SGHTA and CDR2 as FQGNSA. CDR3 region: CASSHRDLLTEAFF. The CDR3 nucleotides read TGTGCCAGCAGCCATCGGGACTTATTAACTGAAGCTTTCTTT.

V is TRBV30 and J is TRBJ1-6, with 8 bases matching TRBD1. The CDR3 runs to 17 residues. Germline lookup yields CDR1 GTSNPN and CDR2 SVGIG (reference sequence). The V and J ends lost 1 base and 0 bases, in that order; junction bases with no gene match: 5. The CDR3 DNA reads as TGTGCCTGGAGTGCCGGACAGGGCAGCTCCTATAATTCACCCCTCCACTTT. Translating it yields CAWSAGQGSSYNSPLHF. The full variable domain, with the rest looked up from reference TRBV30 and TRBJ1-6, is SQTIHQWPATLVQPVGSPLSLECTVEGTSNPNLYWYRQAAGRGLQLLFYSVGIGQISSEVPQNLSASRPQDRQFILSSKKLLLSDSGFYLCAWSAGQGSSYNSPLHFGNGTRLTVT.

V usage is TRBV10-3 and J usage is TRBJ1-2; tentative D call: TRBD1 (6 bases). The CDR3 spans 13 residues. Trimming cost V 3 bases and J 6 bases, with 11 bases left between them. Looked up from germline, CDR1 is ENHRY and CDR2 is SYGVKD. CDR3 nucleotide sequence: TGTGCCATCAGTGAACGGGGGGCAGATGGCTACACCTTC. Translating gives CAISERGADGYTF.

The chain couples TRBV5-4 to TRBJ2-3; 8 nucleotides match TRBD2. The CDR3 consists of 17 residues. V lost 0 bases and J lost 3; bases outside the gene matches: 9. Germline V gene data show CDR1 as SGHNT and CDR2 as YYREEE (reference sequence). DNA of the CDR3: TGTGCCAGCAGCTTGGCCGGGGGGGCCGACGGTACAGATACGCAGTATTTT. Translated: CASSLAGGADGTDTQYF.

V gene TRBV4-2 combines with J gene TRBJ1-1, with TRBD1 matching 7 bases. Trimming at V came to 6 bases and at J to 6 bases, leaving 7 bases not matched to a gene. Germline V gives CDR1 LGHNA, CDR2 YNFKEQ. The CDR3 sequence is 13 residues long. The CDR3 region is CASRPQGRPEAFF. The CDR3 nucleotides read TGTGCCAGCAGACCACAGGGGAGGCCTGAAGCTTTCTTT.

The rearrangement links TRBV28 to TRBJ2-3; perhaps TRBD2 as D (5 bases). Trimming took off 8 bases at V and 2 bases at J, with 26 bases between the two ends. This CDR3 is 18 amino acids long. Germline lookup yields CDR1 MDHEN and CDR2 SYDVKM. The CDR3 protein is CASPPPGFVGFFTDTQYF. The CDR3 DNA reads TGTGCCAGCCCCCCCCCGGGGTTTGTGGGATTTTTCACAGATACGCAGTATTTT. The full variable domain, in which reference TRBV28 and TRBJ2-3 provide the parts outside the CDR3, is DVKVTQSSRYLVKRTGEKVFLECVQDMDHENMFWYRQDPGLGLRLIYFSYDVKMKEKGDIPEGYSVSREKKERFSLILESASTNQTSMYLCASPPPGFVGFFTDTQYFGPGTRLTVL.

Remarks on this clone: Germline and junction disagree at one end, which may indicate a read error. DNA of the CDR3: TGTTCCAGCAGCGTATCAGGGGGTTTGAACACTGAAGCTTTCTTT. It is translated as CSSSVSGGLNTEAFF. The chain employs TRBV7-9 and TRBJ1-1, with TRBD1 identical over 7 bases. The CDR3 runs 15 residues. CDR1 is SEHNR and CDR2 is FQNEAQ in the germline V gene (reference sequence).

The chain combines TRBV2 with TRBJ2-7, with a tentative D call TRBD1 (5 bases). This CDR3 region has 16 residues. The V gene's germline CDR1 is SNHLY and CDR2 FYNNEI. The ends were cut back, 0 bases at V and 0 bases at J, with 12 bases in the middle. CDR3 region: CASSEARAGPSYEQYF. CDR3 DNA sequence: TGTGCCAGCAGTGAAGCTCGCGCAGGGCCCTCCTACGAGCAGTACTTC.

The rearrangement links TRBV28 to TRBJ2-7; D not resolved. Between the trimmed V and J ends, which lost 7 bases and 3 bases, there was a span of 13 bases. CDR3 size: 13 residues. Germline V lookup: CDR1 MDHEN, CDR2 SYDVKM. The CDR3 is CASTQAPYYEQYF. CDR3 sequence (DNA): TGTGCCAGCACCCAGGCCCCCTACTACGAGCAGTACTTC.

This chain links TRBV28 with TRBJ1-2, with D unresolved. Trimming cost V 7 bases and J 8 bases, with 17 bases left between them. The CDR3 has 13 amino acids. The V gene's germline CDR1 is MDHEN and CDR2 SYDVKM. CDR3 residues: CASTPGPGPGYTF. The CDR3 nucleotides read TGTGCCAGCACTCCAGGCCCTGGGCCGGGCTACACCTTC.

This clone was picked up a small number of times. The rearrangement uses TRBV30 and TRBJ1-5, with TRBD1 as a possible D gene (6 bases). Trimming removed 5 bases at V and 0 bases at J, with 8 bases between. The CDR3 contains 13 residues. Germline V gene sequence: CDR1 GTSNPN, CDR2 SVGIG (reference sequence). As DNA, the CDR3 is TGTGCCTGGGGACAGTATAGCAATCAGCCCCAGCATTTT. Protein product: CAWGQYSNQPQHF.

CDR3 sequence: CASSLMGQALEQYF. CDR3 nucleotide sequence: TGTGCCAGCAGCTTAATGGGACAGGCTTTGGAGCAGTACTTC. V is TRBV7-9 and J is TRBJ2-7, with TRBD1 identical over 8 bases. Germline values: CDR1 SEHNR, CDR2 FQNEAQ (reference sequence). CDR3 length equals 14 residues. Trimming took 2 bases from V and 7 from J; bases not matched to a gene: 7.

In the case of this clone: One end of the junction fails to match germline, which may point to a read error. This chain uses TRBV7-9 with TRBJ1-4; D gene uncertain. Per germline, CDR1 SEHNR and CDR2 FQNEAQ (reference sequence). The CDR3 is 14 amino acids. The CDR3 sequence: CSSSQALPNEKLFF. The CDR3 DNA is TGTTCCAGCAGCCAAGCATTGCCTAATGAAAAACTGTTTTTT.

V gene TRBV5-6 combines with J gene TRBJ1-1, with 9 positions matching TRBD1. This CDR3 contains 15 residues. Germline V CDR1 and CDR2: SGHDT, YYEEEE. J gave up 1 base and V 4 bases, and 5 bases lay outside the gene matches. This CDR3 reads CASSATGQGNTEAFF. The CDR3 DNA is TGTGCCAGCAGCGCGACGGGACAGGGGAACACTGAAGCTTTCTTT.

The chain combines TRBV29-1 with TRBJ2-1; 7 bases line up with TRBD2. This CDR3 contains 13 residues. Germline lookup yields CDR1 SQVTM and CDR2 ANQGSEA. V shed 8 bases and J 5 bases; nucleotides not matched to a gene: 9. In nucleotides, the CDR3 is TGCAGCTGGACGGGAGGTAACAACAATGAGCAGTTCTTC. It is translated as CSWTGGNNNEQFF.

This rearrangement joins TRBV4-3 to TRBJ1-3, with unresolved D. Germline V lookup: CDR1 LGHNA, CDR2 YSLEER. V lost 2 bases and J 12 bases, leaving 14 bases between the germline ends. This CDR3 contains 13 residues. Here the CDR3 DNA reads TGCGCCAGCAGCCAAACCTCGGGGTCCAACATATATTTT. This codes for CASSQTSGSNIYF.

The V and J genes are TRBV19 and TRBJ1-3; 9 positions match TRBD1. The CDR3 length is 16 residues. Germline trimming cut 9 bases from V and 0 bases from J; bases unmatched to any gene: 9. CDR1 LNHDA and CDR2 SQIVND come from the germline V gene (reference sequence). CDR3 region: CASKTGTGNSGNTIYF. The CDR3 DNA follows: TGTGCCAGCAAAACCGGGACAGGGAACTCTGGAAACACCATATATTTT.

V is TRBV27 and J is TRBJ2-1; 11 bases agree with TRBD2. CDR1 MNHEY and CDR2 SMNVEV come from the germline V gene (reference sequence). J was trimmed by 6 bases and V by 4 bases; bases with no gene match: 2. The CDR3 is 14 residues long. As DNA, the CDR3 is TGTGCCAGCAGTTCGGGGACTAGCGGCAATGAGCAGTTCTTC. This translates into CASSSGTSGNEQFF.

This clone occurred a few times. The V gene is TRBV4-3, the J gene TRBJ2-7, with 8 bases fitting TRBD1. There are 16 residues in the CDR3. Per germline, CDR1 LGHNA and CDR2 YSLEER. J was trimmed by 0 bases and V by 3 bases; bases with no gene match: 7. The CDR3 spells CASSQQLGQGSYEQYF. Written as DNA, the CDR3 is TGCGCCAGCAGCCAGCAGCTAGGACAGGGCTCCTACGAGCAGTACTTC.

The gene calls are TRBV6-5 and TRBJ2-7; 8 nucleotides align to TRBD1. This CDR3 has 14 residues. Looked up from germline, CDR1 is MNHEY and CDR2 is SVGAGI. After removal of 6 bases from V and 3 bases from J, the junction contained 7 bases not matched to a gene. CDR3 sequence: CASSLQGGSYEQYF. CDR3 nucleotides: TGTGCCAGCAGCCTACAGGGGGGAAGCTACGAGCAGTACTTC.

CDR3 DNA sequence: TGTGCCAGCAGGGGACTAGCCTCCTACGAGCAGTACTTC. It specifies CASRGLASYEQYF. The rearrangement links TRBV6-5 to TRBJ2-7; 9 bases line up with TRBD2. From germline, CDR1 is MNHEY and CDR2 SVGAGI. The V segment lost 6 bases and the J segment 0 bases; nucleotides outside the gene matches: 0. CDR3 size: 13 residues.

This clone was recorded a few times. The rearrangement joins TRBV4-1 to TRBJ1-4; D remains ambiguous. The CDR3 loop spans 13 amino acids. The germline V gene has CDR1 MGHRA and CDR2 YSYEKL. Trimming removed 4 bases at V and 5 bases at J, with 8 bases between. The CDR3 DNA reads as TGCGCCAGCAGCCTGGGCCCGAATGAAAAACTGTTTTTT. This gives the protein CASSLGPNEKLFF.